This T cell receptor beta chain was observed in a study of shared clonotypes between healthy human individuals. TCRdb's table, derived via immunoSEQ multiplex PCR, lists solely in-frame clones and lacks some. This sample has around 2,000,000 clones; 95% occur once, and the top ten carry more than 0.1%. Germline V CDR1 and CDR2: MNHEY, SVGAGI. The CDR3 consists of 11 residues. V gave up 7 bases and J gave up 7 bases, with 7 bases separating them. The sample consisted of naive CD4+ T cells sorted from blood. Subset meaning: CD45RA+ positively selected. The clonotype originates from a man aged 18 to 29 in good health. The J gene is TRBJ2-2, the V gene TRBV6-5; D is undetermined. The DNA of the CDR3 is TGTGCCAGCACCCGGTACGGGGAGCTGTTTTTT. Amino acid sequence: CASTRYGELFF.